This T cell receptor (beta chain) came from a study of neurological immune-mediated disorders. TCRdb re-called the 5' RACE reads through MiXCR, storing one row per CDR3 protein. The table has tens of thousands of distinct CDR3 sequences, approximately 13% seen once; the top ten hold around 5.9%. Germline V CDR1 and CDR2: MGHDK, SYGVNS. CDR3 length: 14 amino acids. V was cut by 2 bases and J by 11 bases, with 17 bases left in between. Time point denoted: technical triplicate 1. Study-level findings and limits: It was HTLV-1-associated myelopathy that showed the most TCR clonal expansion, while multiple sclerosis showed the least, falling below healthy controls.

About this clonotype itself: Its antigen is unidentified.

Material for sequencing was CD4+ T cells from blood. This TCR was recovered from a female donor with HTLV-1-associated myelopathy (HAM/TSP). The chain recombines TRBV25-1 with TRBJ2-3, with D unresolved. The CDR3 coding sequence is TGTGCCAGCAGTGAAGAAAGCTCCTACAATGAGCAGTATTTT. Protein product: CASSEESSYNEQYF.